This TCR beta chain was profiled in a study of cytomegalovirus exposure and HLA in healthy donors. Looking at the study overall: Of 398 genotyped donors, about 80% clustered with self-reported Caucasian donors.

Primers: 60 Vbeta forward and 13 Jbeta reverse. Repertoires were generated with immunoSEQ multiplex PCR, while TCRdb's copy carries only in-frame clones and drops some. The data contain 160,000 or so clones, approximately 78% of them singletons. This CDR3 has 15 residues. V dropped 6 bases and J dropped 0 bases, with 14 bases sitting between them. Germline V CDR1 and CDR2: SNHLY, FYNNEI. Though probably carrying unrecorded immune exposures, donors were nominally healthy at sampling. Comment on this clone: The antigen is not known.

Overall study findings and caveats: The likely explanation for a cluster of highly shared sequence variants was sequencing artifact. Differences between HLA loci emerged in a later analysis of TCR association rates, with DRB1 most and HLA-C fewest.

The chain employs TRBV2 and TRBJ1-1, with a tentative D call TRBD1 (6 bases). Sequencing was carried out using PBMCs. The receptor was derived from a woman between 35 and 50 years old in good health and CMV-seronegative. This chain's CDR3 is CASRRQDSMNTEAFF. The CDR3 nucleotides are TGTGCCAGCAGGCGACAGGATTCCATGAACACTGAAGCTTTCTTT.